This entry lists 13 T cell receptor beta chains sequenced from one sample in a study of beta chain features in type 1 diabetes. The study reverse transcribed the entire isolated RNA, so it sequenced expressed TCRB transcripts. Using immunoSEQ multiplex PCR, the repertoire was profiled, and TCRdb retains in-frame clones only, with some absent. The repertoire holds about 260,000 clones, with 68% as singletons. Sequencing was performed on naive CD4+ T cells from blood. The source of these receptors is a man aged 25 to 45 in good health.

This clone has more than one count but fewer than ten. This chain uses TRBV25-1 with TRBJ2-5; the D is unclear. Germline CDR1 reads MGHDK; CDR2 reads SYGVNS. The CDR3 runs 13 residues. With 6 bases removed from V and 5 bases from J, the gap between germline ends came to 13 bases. CDR3 DNA: TGTGCCAGCAGCCCCGCCGGTTTCGAGACCCAGTACTTC. Translated: CASSPAGFETQYF.

This chain uses TRBV5-4 with TRBJ2-5, with D perhaps given as TRBD1 or TRBD2 (6 bases each). Trimming pared 3 bases from V and 2 bases from J, leaving 14 bases between. Germline V gene lookup returns CDR1 SGHNT and CDR2 YYREEE (reference sequence). This CDR3 spans 15 amino acids. The CDR3 coding sequence is TGTGCCAGCAGCTCAAGGGGGGCAGTTCAAGAGACCCAGTACTTC. Amino acids: CASSSRGAVQETQYF.

About this clone: The sample carries other DNA sequences with the same CDR3. This sequence joins TRBV7-2 and TRBJ1-1; no reliable D call. Trimming pared 3 bases from V and 3 bases from J, leaving 2 bases between. The germline V gene has CDR1 SGHTA and CDR2 FQGNSA. This CDR3 spans 11 amino acids. The CDR3 loop reads CASSLDTEAFF. CDR3 in DNA: TGTGCCAGCAGCTTGGACACTGAAGCTTTCTTT.

Written as DNA, the CDR3 is TGCAGCGTAGACGCGACGAACACTGAAGCTTTCTTT. Amino acid sequence: CSVDATNTEAFF. The chain carries TRBV29-1 and TRBJ1-1; D not certain. V lost 6 bases, J lost 1 base, and 9 bases lay in between. This CDR3 has 12 amino acids. CDR1 is SQVTM, CDR2 ANQGSEA, per germline.

CDR3 region: CASSGSGYGYTF. For the CDR3, the DNA is TGTGCCAGCAGCGGCTCGGGGTATGGCTACACCTTC. The chain links TRBV7-9 to TRBJ1-2; no reliable D call. In germline, CDR1 is SEHNR, CDR2 FQNEAQ (reference sequence). There are 12 residues in the CDR3. The V end lost 5 bases, the J end lost 5 bases, and 9 bases lay between the germline ends.

The CDR3: CSAVGTSGTNNEQFF. CDR3 coding DNA: TGCAGCGCCGTAGGGACTAGCGGGACCAACAATGAGCAGTTCTTC. This chain connects TRBV29-1 to TRBJ2-1; TRBD2 aligns across 13 bases. Germline CDR1 reads SQVTM; CDR2 reads ANQGSEA. The V gene end was trimmed by 7 bases and the J gene end by 5 bases; junction bases not matched to a gene: 8. The CDR3 runs 15 residues.

The CDR3 here is CASSPSGGNYEQYF. DNA for the CDR3: TGCGCCAGCAGCCCCAGCGGGGGGAACTACGAGCAGTACTTC. V gene TRBV4-1 combines with J gene TRBJ2-7, with TRBD2 identical over 9 bases. Trimming at V came to 4 bases and at J to 3 bases, leaving 4 bases not matched to a gene. Per the germline V gene, CDR1 is MGHRA and CDR2 is YSYEKL. The CDR3 has 14 residues.

The gene calls are TRBV6-5 and TRBJ1-1; the D is unclear. The V end was cut by 4 bases, the J end by 4 bases, with 4 bases between. Germline V gene data show CDR1 as MNHEY and CDR2 as SVGAGI. The CDR3 is 11 residues long. The CDR3: CASSWGTEAFF. Here the CDR3 DNA reads TGTGCCAGCAGTTGGGGCACTGAAGCTTTCTTT.

This clone was detected a few times. V is TRBV30 and J is TRBJ1-6; unclear D gene. Trimming shortened V by 5 bases and J by 4 bases, and 6 bases separated the two germline ends. The germline CDR1 and CDR2 sequences are GTSNPN and SVGIG (reference sequence). This CDR3 spans 12 amino acids. CDR3 loop: CAWGLYNSPLHF. CDR3 nucleotide sequence: TGTGCCTGGGGACTGTATAATTCACCCCTCCACTTT.

The V call is TRBV29-1, the J call TRBJ2-1; 7 nucleotides agree with TRBD1. The CDR3 contains 14 residues. Germline CDR1 is SQVTM and CDR2 is ANQGSEA. With V trimmed by 1 base and J by 4 bases, 4 bases remained unmatched. CDR3 in amino acids: CSVEGQGGYNEQFF. CDR3 sequence (DNA): TGCAGCGTTGAAGGACAGGGTGGGTACAATGAGCAGTTCTTC.

With respect to this clone: Other DNA sequences in the same sample also yield this CDR3. The chain carries TRBV29-1 and TRBJ1-1; D unclear. This CDR3 comprises 10 residues. CDR1 SQVTM and CDR2 ANQGSEA come from the germline V gene. V shed 3 bases and J shed 4 bases, with 3 bases lying between them. The CDR3 region is CSVDGTEAFF. The CDR3, as DNA: TGCAGCGTTGACGGCACTGAAGCTTTCTTT.

The chain links TRBV30 to TRBJ2-2; D possibly corresponds to TRBD1 (6 bases). V was pared by 2 bases and J by 1 base, with 11 bases between. CDR1 and CDR2 from the germline V gene are GTSNPN and SVGIG (reference sequence). The CDR3 runs 15 residues. CDR3 region: CAWSTGTKNTGELFF. DNA for the CDR3: TGTGCCTGGAGTACCGGGACAAAGAACACCGGGGAGCTGTTTTTT.

This clone was seen only a few times. The chain links TRBV6-5 to TRBJ1-4; D is ambiguous. V was cut by 11 bases and J by 8 bases, with 9 bases left in between. Germline lookup yields CDR1 MNHEY and CDR2 SVGAGI. The CDR3 is 10 amino acids. Here the CDR3 DNA reads TGTGCCCGCACCTGGGAAAAACTGTTTTTT. Amino acids: CARTWEKLFF.